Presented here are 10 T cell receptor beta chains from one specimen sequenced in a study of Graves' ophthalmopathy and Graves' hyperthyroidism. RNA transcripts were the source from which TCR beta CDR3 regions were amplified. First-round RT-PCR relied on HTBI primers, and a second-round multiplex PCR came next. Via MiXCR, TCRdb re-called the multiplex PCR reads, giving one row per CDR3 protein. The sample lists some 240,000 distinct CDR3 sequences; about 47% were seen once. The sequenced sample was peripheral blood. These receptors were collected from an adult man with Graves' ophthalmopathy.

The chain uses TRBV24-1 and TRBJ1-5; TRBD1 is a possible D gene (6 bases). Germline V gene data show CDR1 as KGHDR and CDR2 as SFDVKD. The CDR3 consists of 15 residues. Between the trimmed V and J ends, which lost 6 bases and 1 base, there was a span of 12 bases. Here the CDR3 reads CATSLRGMSNQPQHF. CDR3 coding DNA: TGTGCCACCAGTTTAAGGGGGATGAGCAATCAGCCCCAGCATTTT.

Written as DNA, the CDR3 is TGCAGCGTTCTGCGGGAGGGACTGTTTTTT. Its protein is CSVLREGLFF. The rearrangement uses TRBV29-1 and TRBJ1-4, with D hard to call. Germline values: CDR1 SQVTM, CDR2 ANQGSEA. Trimming removed 5 bases from V and 13 bases from J, with 11 bases in between. The CDR3 spans 10 residues.

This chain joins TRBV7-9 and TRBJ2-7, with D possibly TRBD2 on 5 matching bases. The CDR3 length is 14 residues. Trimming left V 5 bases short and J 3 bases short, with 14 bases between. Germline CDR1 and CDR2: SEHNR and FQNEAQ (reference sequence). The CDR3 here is CASSPRGIGYEQYF. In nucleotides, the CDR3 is TGTGCCAGCAGCCCCCGAGGGATCGGCTACGAGCAGTACTTC.

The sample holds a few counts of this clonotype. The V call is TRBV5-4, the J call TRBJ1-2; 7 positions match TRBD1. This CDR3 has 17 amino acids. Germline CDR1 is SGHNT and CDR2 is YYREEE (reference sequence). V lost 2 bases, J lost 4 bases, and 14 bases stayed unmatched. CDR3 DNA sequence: TGTGCCAGCAGCTTACCATCGGGACAGTCATCATCCTATGGCTACACCTTC. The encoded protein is CASSLPSGQSSSYGYTF. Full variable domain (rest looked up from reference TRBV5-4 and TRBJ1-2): ETGVTQSPTHLIKTRGQQVTLRCSSQSGHNTVSWYQQALGQGPQFIFQYYREEENGRGNFPPRFSGLQFPNYSSELNVNALELDDSALYLCASSLPSGQSSSYGYTFGSGTRLTVV.

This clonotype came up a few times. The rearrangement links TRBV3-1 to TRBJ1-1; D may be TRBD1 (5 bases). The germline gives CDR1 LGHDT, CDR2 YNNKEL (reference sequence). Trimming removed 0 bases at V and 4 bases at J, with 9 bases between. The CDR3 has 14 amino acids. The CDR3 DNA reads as TGTGCCAGCAGCCAAGATCAGGGCGGCACTGAAGCTTTCTTT. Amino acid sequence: CASSQDQGGTEAFF.

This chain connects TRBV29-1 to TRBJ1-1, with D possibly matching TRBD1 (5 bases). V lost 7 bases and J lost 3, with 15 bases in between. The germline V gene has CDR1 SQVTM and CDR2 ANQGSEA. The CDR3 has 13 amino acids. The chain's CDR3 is CSASWAGDTEAFF. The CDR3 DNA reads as TGCAGCGCCTCCTGGGCGGGGGACACTGAAGCTTTCTTT.

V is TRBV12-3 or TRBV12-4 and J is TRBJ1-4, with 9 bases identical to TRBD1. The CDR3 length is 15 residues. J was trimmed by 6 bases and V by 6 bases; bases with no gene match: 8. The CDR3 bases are TGTGCCAGCAGCCGCGGGACAGGGAGGGATGAAAAACTGTTTTTT. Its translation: CASSRGTGRDEKLFF.

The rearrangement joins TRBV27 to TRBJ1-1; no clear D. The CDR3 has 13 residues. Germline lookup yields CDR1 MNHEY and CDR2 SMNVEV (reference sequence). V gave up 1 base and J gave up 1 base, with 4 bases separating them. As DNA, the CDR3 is TGTGCCAGCAGTTTATTCGGGAACACTGAAGCTTTCTTT. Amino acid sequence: CASSLFGNTEAFF.

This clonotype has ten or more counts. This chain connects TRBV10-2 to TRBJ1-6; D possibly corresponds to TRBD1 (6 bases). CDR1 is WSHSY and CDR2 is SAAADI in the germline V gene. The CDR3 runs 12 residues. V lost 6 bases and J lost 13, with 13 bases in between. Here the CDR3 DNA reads TGCGCCAGCAGGGAAGGGGGTTCCCCCCTCCACTTT. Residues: CASREGGSPLHF.

The CDR3 loop is CSARAPSSYEQYF. CDR3 bases: TGCAGTGCTAGAGCCCCCTCTTCCTACGAGCAGTACTTC. This chain uses TRBV20-1 with TRBJ2-7; the D is unclear. The CDR3 is made up of 13 amino acids. Per germline, CDR1 DFQATT and CDR2 SNEGSKA (reference sequence). V lost 1 base and J lost 1, with 8 bases in between.